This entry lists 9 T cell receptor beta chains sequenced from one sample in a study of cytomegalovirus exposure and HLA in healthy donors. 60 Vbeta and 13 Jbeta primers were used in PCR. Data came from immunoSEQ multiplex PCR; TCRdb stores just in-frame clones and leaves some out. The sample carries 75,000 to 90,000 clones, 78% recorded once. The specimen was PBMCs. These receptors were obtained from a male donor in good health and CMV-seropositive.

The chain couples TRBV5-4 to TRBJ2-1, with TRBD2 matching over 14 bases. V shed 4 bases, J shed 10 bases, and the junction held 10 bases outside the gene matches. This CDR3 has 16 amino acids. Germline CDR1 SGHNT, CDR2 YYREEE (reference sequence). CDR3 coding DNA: TGTGCCAGCAGCCCAAGACTAGCGGGGGGGCCAGGGGAGCAGTTCTTC. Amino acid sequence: CASSPRLAGGPGEQFF.

The CDR3 spells CASSPLPGTASTDTQYF. The CDR3 bases are TGTGCCAGCAGTCCCCTCCCCGGGACAGCTAGCACAGATACGCAGTATTTT. J is TRBJ2-3 and V is TRBV27; TRBD1 matches 7 bases. The CDR3 is made up of 17 amino acids. After removal of 5 bases from V and 0 bases from J, the junction contained 11 bases not matched to a gene. Looked up from germline, CDR1 is MNHEY and CDR2 is SMNVEV (reference sequence).

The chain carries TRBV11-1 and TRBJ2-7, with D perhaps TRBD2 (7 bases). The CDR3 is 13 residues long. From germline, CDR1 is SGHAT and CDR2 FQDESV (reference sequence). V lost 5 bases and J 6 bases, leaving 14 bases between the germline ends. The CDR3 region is CASSRGAWGEQYF. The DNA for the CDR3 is TGTGCCAGCAGCCGGGGGGCCTGGGGCGAGCAGTACTTC.

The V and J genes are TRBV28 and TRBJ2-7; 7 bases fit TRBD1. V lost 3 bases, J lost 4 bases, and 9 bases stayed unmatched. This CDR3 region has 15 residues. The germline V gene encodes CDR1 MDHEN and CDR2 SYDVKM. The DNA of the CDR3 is TGTGCCAGCAGTTTCGGTATGGGGACAGTTTACGAGCAGTACTTC. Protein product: CASSFGMGTVYEQYF.

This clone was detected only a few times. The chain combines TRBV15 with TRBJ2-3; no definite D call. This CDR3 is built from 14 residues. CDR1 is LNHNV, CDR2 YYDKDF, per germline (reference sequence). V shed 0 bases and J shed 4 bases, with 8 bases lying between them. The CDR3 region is CATSRDIAADTQYF. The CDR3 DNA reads TGTGCCACCAGCAGAGATATAGCTGCAGATACGCAGTATTTT.

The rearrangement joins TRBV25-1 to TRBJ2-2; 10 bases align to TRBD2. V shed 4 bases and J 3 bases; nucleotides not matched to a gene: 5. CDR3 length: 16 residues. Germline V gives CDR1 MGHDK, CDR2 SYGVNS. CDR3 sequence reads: CASSAFSGGYTGELFF. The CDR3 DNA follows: TGTGCCAGCAGTGCGTTTAGCGGGGGGTACACCGGGGAGCTGTTTTTT.

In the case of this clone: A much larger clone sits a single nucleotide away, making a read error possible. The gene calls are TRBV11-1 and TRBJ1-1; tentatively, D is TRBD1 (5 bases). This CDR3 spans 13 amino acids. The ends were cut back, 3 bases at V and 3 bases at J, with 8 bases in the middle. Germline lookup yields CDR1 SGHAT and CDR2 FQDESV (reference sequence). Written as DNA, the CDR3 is TGTGCCAGCAGCTTTAAAGGGGACACTGAAGCTTTCTTT. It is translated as CASSFKGDTEAFF.

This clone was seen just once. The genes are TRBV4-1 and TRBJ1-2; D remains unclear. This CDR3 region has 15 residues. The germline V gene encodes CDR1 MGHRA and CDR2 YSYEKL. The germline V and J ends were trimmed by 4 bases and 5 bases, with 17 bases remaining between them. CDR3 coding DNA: TGCGCCAGCAGCCCGAGTCCGGGTCGGATTTATGGCTACACCTTC. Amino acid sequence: CASSPSPGRIYGYTF.

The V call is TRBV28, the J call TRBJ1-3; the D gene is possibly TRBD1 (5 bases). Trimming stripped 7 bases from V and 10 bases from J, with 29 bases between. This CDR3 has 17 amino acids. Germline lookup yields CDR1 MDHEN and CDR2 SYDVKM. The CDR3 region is CASTLSSGLEGAKTIYF. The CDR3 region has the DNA TGTGCCAGCACCCTTTCCAGCGGGTTGGAAGGGGCCAAGACCATATATTTT.